This T cell receptor (beta chain) was identified during a study of T cells after yellow fever vaccination (dated by TCRdb to the late 2010s). Background for the entire study: The SMART-Seq v4 Ultra Low Input RNA kit was used to prepare libraries from fractions with low cell numbers. The cohort comprised two healthy male donors, one aged 18 to 29 and one aged 30 to 39 years. Blood was collected at multiple timepoints before and after primary and secondary immunization, and bulk PBMC replicates and cell subsets were isolated. To follow T-cell clones before and after primary and booster YFV17D yellow fever vaccination, bulk TCR alpha and beta repertoires were sequenced over time.

General study outcomes and caveats: Only a couple of donors were included in the study, so the extent to which the findings can be generalized is limited. FACS-sorted repertoires could contain abundant contaminating clonotypes from the bulk population, so computational filtering was required. Most clones expanded after primary vaccination were re-detected after the booster (almost 97% of CD4 and 88% of CD8), suggesting broad memory maintenance. A small fraction of clonotypes showed up in both the CD4 and CD8 compartments, probably as a result of convergent recombination. Compared with the primary T-cell response, the secondary T-cell response was faster but weaker, reaching its peak on day 5 rather than on day 15.

The CDR3 goes from the cysteine to the phenylalanine over 16 residues. The read is trimmed to its CDR3 DNA, 48 bases read in frame from base 1. As encoded in the germline V gene, CDR1 is SGHRS while CDR2 is YFSETQ. V sheds 2 bases and J sheds 5 bases, leaving 17 bases between their ends. Sequencing relied on an Illumina NovaSeq 6000. TCR cDNA was made using 5'RACE template switching, a step that added a universal primer site and unique molecular identifiers. Priming for cDNA synthesis came from both the TCR alpha and TCR beta constant segments. Two PCR steps were used to amplify libraries, with sample barcodes and sequencing adapters being added in the second step. Libraries were sequenced on Illumina HiSeq 2500 (2x100 bp) or NovaSeq (2x150 bp). The source study handled its data this way. Reads were demultiplexed and collapsed into UMI consensus sequences with MIGEC, and V(D)J alignment was performed with MiXCR. Vaccine-responding clonotypes were identified with edgeR using replicate PBMC samples, with FDR below 0.01 and a log2 fold change above 5 up to day 15 being required. CD4 or CD8 identity was assigned to each bulk clonotype according to whether the clonotype was present at higher abundance in the sequenced CD4 repertoire or the sequenced CD8 repertoire. TCRdb reran the public reads through fastp at Q25 and MiXCR, keeping productive beta chains. Each entry is one CDR3 protein sequence, shown with its most common DNA and genes. These V and J calls are TCRdb output, not the study's own analysis. Present in this sample are some 200,000 distinct CDR3 sequences, approximately 10% of which were seen just once. The ten top clones hold 30% to 45% of the sample.

This clonotype has only a few counts. Its target antigen remains unknown. Base qualities were left out, and no much larger clone turns up one base away. The sample's treatment or condition label, decoded: live attenuated yellow fever vaccine strain. PBMCs were isolated from peripheral blood using a standard Ficoll-Paque protocol. Dynabeads CD4 and CD8 positive selection kits were used to isolate the CD4 and CD8 T-cell fractions. RNA was extracted with TriZol from bulk PBMCs, CD4 and CD8 fractions, and dextramer-positive and dextramer-negative fractions. The clonotype was recovered from a man aged 18 to 30 who received the YFV17D yellow fever vaccine. Here the chain combines TRBV5-1 and TRBJ2-4; D gene: possibly TRBD1, on 5 matching bases. The source material was CD8+ T cells sorted from PBMCs, sampled 15 days after the yellow fever booster vaccination. The CDR3 in this case is CASSLWGIDRENIQYF. Here is the DNA: TGCGCCAGCAGCTTATGGGGCATCGATCGTGAAAACATTCAGTACTTC.